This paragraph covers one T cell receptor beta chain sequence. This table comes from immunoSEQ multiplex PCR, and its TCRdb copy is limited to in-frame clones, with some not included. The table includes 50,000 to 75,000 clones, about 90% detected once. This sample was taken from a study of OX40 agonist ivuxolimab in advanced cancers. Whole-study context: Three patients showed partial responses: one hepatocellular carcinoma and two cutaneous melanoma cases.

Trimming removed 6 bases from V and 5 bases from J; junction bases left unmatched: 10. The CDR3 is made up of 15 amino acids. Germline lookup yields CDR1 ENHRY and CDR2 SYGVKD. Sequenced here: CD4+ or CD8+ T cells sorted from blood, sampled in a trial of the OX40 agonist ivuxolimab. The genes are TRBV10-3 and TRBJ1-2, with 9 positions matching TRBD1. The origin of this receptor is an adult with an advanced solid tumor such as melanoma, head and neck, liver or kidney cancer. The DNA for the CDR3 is TGTGCCATCAGGGGACAACAGGGGGCGGCATATGGCTACACCTTC. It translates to CAIRGQQGAAYGYTF.